What follows is one TCR beta chain and its context. The antigen is not known. Produced via immunoSEQ multiplex PCR; TCRdb's table is partial and in-frame only. The data contain under 100,000 clones, over 75% of them singletons. CDR1 and CDR2 (germline): SGHVS, FQNEAQ. The CDR3 covers 16 residues. V was pared by 5 bases and J by 2 bases, with 11 bases of the junction left unmatched. This specimen comes from a study of T cell responses to AZD1222 COVID-19 vaccine. General observations from the study: Baseline testing showed seropositivity in only a handful of AZD1222 recipients.

The receptor's source is an adult in good health. This sequence joins TRBV7-8 and TRBJ2-5, with TRBD2 identical over 7 bases. Sequenced here: peripheral blood, sampled on day 0 of AZD1222 vaccination. The CDR3 DNA is TGTGCCAGCAGCCCTAAGCGTGCGGGAGCGCAAGAGACCCAGTACTTC. This encodes CASSPKRAGAQETQYF.